This TCR beta chain was sequenced for a study of response to subunit inactivated influenza vaccine. V was trimmed by 3 bases and J by 0 bases, leaving 8 bases between them. Germline CDR1 SGHRS, CDR2 YFSETQ. The CDR3 is made up of 14 amino acids. Many counts were recorded for this clonotype. Its antigen is unidentified. General study findings and limits: Every seasonal influenza vaccination brings in few new T cells, the authors suggested.

TCRdb recomputed calls from the RT-PCR reads with MiXCR, one row per CDR3 protein. This table has about 160,000 distinct CDR3 sequences, 9.5% to 13% appearing once. Specimen: non-naive T cells sorted from PBMCs, collected roughly 48 days after vaccination. This rearrangement joins TRBV5-1 to TRBJ2-3; D uncertain. This TCR was sampled from a man aged 50-60 years who received an inactivated influenza vaccine. This CDR3 reads CASSSIGSTDTQYF. The CDR3 bases are TGCGCCAGCAGCTCTATAGGGAGCACAGATACGCAGTATTTT.